This T cell receptor (beta chain) is drawn from a study of cytomegalovirus exposure and HLA in healthy donors. At the level of the study: HLA-typed donors were the source of about 85 million unique TCRs held in an early data release.

CDR1 SGHAT and CDR2 FQNNGV come from the germline V gene. The CDR3 runs 16 residues. Deletions cut 1 base from V and 4 bases from J, with 17 bases between. In the PCR, 60 Vbeta and 13 Jbeta primers were used. TCRdb's copy holds only in-frame clones and misses some; the assay was immunoSEQ multiplex PCR. The data show some 130,000 clones, 81% seen once. In this sample, this clone turned up once. The V and J genes are TRBV11-2 and TRBJ2-7, with D perhaps TRBD1 (6 bases). Sequencing was done on a sample of PBMCs. The receptor was isolated from a woman between 40 and 55 years old in good health and CMV-seropositive. This CDR3 is CASSLAPGQPFYEQYF. In DNA, the CDR3 is TGTGCCAGCAGCTTAGCTCCGGGACAACCCTTTTACGAGCAGTACTTC.